Ten or more counts support the clone carrying this TCR beta chain. The antigen is not known. The read terminates 3 residues ahead of where the CDR3 ends, so the germline J gene completes it. Libraries were prepared by immunoSEQ multiplex PCR; TCRdb keeps only in-frame clonotypes and omits some of them. The sample was found to contain fewer than 70,000 clones, and every one recurs. This entry is derived from a study of T cell clonality in common variable immunodeficiency. The CDR3 runs to 13 residues. Germline CDR1 reads MNHNS; CDR2 reads SASEGT. Trimming cost V 3 bases and J 3 bases, with 9 bases left between them. General study points: CVID subjects showed higher TCRbeta clonality than healthy controls.

This chain joins TRBV6-1 and TRBJ2-7; possibly TRBD1 for D (5 bases). The sequence was obtained from a person aged 18-70 years in good health. The specimen sequenced was peripheral blood mononuclear cells. The part of the CDR3 DNA that was read is TGTGCCAGCAGTGACCGCCAGGGCTACGAG. This sequence encodes CASSDRQGYE. The whole CDR3 is CASSDRQGYEQYF.